This T cell receptor beta chain originates from a study of tumor-infiltrating lymphocytes in primary liver carcinoma. TCR beta cDNA came from 400 to 500 ng total RNA, primed with a constant-region primer. The TCR beta library was amplified through three nested multiplex PCR rounds in a modified ARM-PCR procedure. Amplification in the first two PCR rounds was performed using TRBV1-TRBV30 forward primers and a C-beta reverse primer for roughly 10 cycles each. TCRdb re-analysed the multiplex PCR reads in MiXCR, keeping a single row per CDR3 protein. Altogether more than 100,000 distinct CDR3 sequences are present, around 65% being singletons, with the ten largest covering roughly 8.1%. Co-extracting RNA and DNA was done with about 17-31 mg of unsorted bulk tissue as input. In regard to this clonotype: Mismatch with germline at one junction end may stem from a read error.

Germline lookup yields CDR1 SGHAT and CDR2 FQNNGV. This CDR3 is 17 amino acids long. This sequence joins TRBV11-2 and TRBJ2-7, with D possibly called TRBD1 or TRBD2 (5 bases each). This clonotype was sampled from a woman aged 55 to 70 with primary liver carcinoma and hepatitis B virus infection. The specimen sequenced was tumor-adjacent normal liver tissue. CDR3 bases: TGCGCCAGCAGCTTATATCACTCCGCAGGGAGATTTCACGGGCAGTACTTC. It encodes CASSLYHSAGRFHGQYF. Complete variable domain (other parts from reference TRBV11-2 and TRBJ2-7): EAGVAQSPRYKIIEKRQSVAFWCNPISGHATLYWYQQILGQGPKLLIQFQNNGVVDDSQLPKDRFSAERLKGVDSTLKIQPAKLEDSAVYLCASSLYHSAGRFHGQYFGPGTRLTVT.